This TCR beta chain was captured in a study of naive and memory T cell subsets. An oligonucleotide containing a UMI was ligated to the 3' end of TCR cDNA. RNA was extracted from 2.5 ml of whole blood of healthy adults. Cells were not sorted; total RNA input targeted about 1 to 1000 ng. This clonotype has a handful of counts. Its antigen is still unknown. CDR1 is MNHEY and CDR2 is SMNVEV in the germline V gene (reference sequence). The CDR3 is made up of 10 amino acids. The V end was cut by 4 bases, the J end by 6 bases, with 3 bases between. The study's findings and limits: This RNA-based method may be sensitive to activation-related transcript changes.

Ligated cDNA underwent four rounds of PCR with nested alpha and beta constant region primers and SP2. Alpha and beta constant region primers primed reverse transcription for blood and skin samples. In TCRdb, the UMI-ligation and nested PCR reads were re-called with MiXCR into one record per CDR3 protein. The sample consists of around 24,000 distinct CDR3 sequences, over 4% of them appearing once. Specimen: blood. The chain recombines TRBV27 with TRBJ1-1; no firm D call. The TCR originated in an adult in good health. CDR3 sequence (DNA): TGTGCCAGCAGTTCGGCTGAAGCTTTCTTT. Its translation is CASSSAEAFF.